This note documents a single T cell receptor (beta chain) sequence. This clone's antigen is unknown. At one end, the junction sequence differs from germline, possibly due to a read error. The cohort comprised 666 healthy bone marrow donors. All cohort members were sampled while nominally healthy, although unrecorded immune exposures were likely present. The donor was CMV seronegative and belonged to the group of under 400 seronegative cohort members. Each donor provided a peripheral blood sample, and peripheral blood mononuclear cells were used for TCR beta sequencing. The Qiagen DNeasy Blood Extraction Kit was used to extract genomic DNA from the blood cell samples. The receptor library was made with the immunoSEQ multiplex PCR assay. For the multiplex PCR, a mixture combining 60 forward primers for TCR Vbeta segments and 13 reverse primers for TCR Jbeta segments was used. The CDR3 region of rearranged TCR beta genes was amplified from genomic DNA with a multiplex PCR assay. The amplified TCR beta libraries were sequenced on the Illumina HiSeq System as 87-base-pair reads. On the study's bioinformatics: In a later analysis, tens of millions of unique TCR beta chains were counted across the approximately 620 repertoires, and roughly 10 million of these chains were shared by at least two donors. Raw reads were error-corrected and collapsed into unique sequences with a nearest-neighbor algorithm that merged closely related sequences to remove PCR and sequencing errors. Alignment of CDR3 sequences to IMGT reference sequences was used to assign V, D and J gene segments. For a sequence to be retained, at least a six-nucleotide match to both a V gene segment and a J gene segment was required. A rearrangement was called productive if the CDR3 had no stop codons and remained in frame with V and J, and every other rearrangement was called non-productive. Following IMGT convention, CDR3 was defined as the stretch from the second conserved V-encoded cysteine to the conserved J-encoded phenylalanine. The earlier analysis of 587 of the donors excluded any sequence lacking an unambiguous match to a single V gene segment. In an earlier analysis of roughly 600 of the donors, a V segment was called functional when productive rearrangements were above 56.7%, and segregating when the standard deviation between donors exceeded 5%. A statistical classification framework was built to diagnose cytomegalovirus status from the catalog of TCR beta chain sequences. A later analysis assigned V and J genes by comparing TCR nucleotide sequences with IMGT/GENE-DB human TR gene sequences. The TCRdist pipeline was used in a later analysis to assign CDR3 sequences and most-parsimonious VDJ recombination scenarios. In a later analysis, each TCR beta chain was defined by its CDR3 amino acid sequence together with its V-gene family, and reads lacking a unique V-gene family were excluded. In a later analysis, nearly 600 highly shared, low-generation-probability nucleotide sequences were removed to address suspected cross-contamination and a sequencing artifact. In a later analysis, a clonal expansion index for each public chain was calculated from normalized within-repertoire ranks of inferred template counts. In a later analysis, generation probabilities were computed using a VDJ recombination model fitted to out-of-frame rearrangements, and the results were checked against IGoR. Hypergeometric tests were used in a later analysis to score TCR-TCR, TCR-HLA and TCR-CMV co-occurrence, with a repertoire-size bias correction applied to the TCR pairs. False discovery rates were estimated in a later analysis by permuting HLA or CMV assignments 20 times. A later analysis grouped co-occurring TCRs with DBSCAN, adding TCRdist sequence similarity when clustering within HLA-allele-positive subsets. Repertoires with fewer than 30,000 or more than 120,000 public chains, plus five repertoires with anomalous nucleotide sharing, were excluded from co-occurrence clustering. Sourced from immuneACCESS, this table was stored by TCRdb with only in-frame sequences that have V and J called. A share of the clones is absent; for the studies checked, an unresolved V gene accounts for under half, and the remainder has no known explanation. V, J and clone size reflect that table, while D and trimming were determined from the DNA. This sample comprises roughly 120,000 clones, 80% of them detected only once. Of the sample, about 2.5% is held by the ten largest clones.

These data belong to a study of cytomegalovirus exposure and HLA in healthy donors (TCRdb year 2017). For the study in its entirety: An earlier analysis of under 600 of the donors reported 250 to 300 Gb of sequence data and 117 million unique TCR beta sequences from some 180 million T cells. An early release covering over 500 HLA-typed donors comprised approximately 290 gigabases of sequencing data and around 80 million unique TCR sequences. Of the 398 genotyped donors, over 70% fell in the genetic ancestry cluster associated with self-reported Caucasian donors. The study aimed to test whether signatures of past pathogen exposure could be identified by cataloging public T cell receptors. The T cell repertoires of about 700 subjects were profiled by immunosequencing and related to cytomegalovirus serostatus. In addition to the first cohort of 650 to 800 subjects, a separate validation cohort of 120 different subjects was used. High-throughput TCR immunosequencing, statistical association of individual TCRs with disease status, and machine learning were combined to predict cytomegalovirus infection status. To study patterns of TCR occurrence, a later analysis re-analyzed previously published TCR beta repertoires from 550 to 800 donors and added high-resolution HLA genotyping. Rather than drawing on any new phenotypic data, the later analysis identified candidate immune exposures from TCR beta sequences and the way those sequences occurred across donors. In an earlier analysis of roughly 540 of the donors, high-throughput TCR beta sequencing was used to judge whether each TCR beta V gene segment behaved as functional or pseudogenic. Donor age, sex, ethnicity and CMV serostatus were compiled alongside the repertoire data. A later genetic analysis used genome-wide SNP genotypes for about 65% of the roughly 700 donors, treating that subset as a discovery cohort. All discovery cohort repertoires had been generated using a single sequencing platform. HLA typing covered class I and class II loci at four-digit resolution. The number of donors typed differed by locus, with roughly 629-640 for A, B, C, DRB1 and DQB1, approximately 500 for DQA1, approximately 580 for DPA1, and approximately 470 for DPB1. Roughly 5 DR-DQ haplotypes were treated as single units for association and clustering because of strong linkage in the cohort. Among some 400 genotyped donors of the cohort, an average of approximately 240,000 unique TCR beta nucleotide sequences was sequenced per donor, of which approximately 18% were non-productive.

Via the germline V gene, CDR1 is SGHTA and CDR2 FQGNSA. The CDR3 sequence holds 16 residues, the cysteine and phenylalanine included. Only the CDR3 DNA stays, 48 bases, in frame from base 1. What the study reported, not specific to this receptor: Several of the top co-occurrence clusters appeared to be linked to parvovirus B19, influenza, CMV and Epstein-Barr virus, according to a later analysis. According to the authors, the approach could potentially be generalized to other disease states and immunological phenotypes. Roughly uniform sequencing depth across donors was assumed in presence/absence analyses, although this assumption may not hold. In a later analysis, HLA-associated TCR beta chains were found to be more clonally expanded and to have lower generation probabilities than equally common non-associated chains. Because some donors lacked HLA typing at each locus, the association tests relied only on the typed subset. Three of the identified cytomegalovirus-associated TCR beta chains were confirmed in vitro to be specific for cytomegalovirus antigens. The earlier analysis of 587 of the donors excluded 15 to 20 rarely observed V segments, including chromosome 9 orphons, because counts were too low. Strong co-occurrence of HLA alleles, especially DR and DQ, made assigning TCR associations to individual alleles difficult. An earlier analysis of approximately 600 of the donors showed that most TCR beta V segments appeared in productive rearrangements either about 87% or about 30% of the time, which broadly matched IMGT annotations. A further reported finding was that TCR beta sequences accurately predicted the HLA-A and HLA-B alleles for most subjects in the first cohort. While some public TCRs were present in many individuals, most TCR sequences turned up only very rarely across donors. The cohort was sequenced for TCR beta chains only, and without alpha or paired-chain data the features that could be detected were limited. According to a later genetic analysis, donors in an Asian-associated ancestry cluster had fewer N-insertions in productive TCRs than the roughly 660-donor mean. Cytomegalovirus status was reported to be diagnosed by the classifier with high specificity and sensitivity in both the original and validation cohorts. A cluster of highly shared sequence variants was judged likely to be a technical artifact of the sequencing pipeline. In a later analysis, the rate of TCR association differed among HLA loci, with DRB1 alleles having the most associated TCRs and HLA-C alleles having the fewest. Immune exposure information for the cohort was limited to CMV serostatus. In a later analysis, some 18,000 TCR beta sequences were associated with specific HLA alleles at a false discovery rate of 0.05. V-gene and J-gene trimming of TCR beta chains was associated with a missense DCLRE1C variant in a later genetic analysis, and the association was replicated in an independent cohort. Because the 87-base-pair reads could not distinguish some IMGT-functional V segments, including TRBV6-2 and TRBV6-3, those segments were excluded. Correlated functional status among segregating V segments might reflect linkage disequilibrium, but an unknown experimental factor could not be ruled out. In the study, 150 to 200 TCR beta chains were listed as associated with cytomegalovirus. A later analysis found that most CMV-associated TCR beta chains appeared HLA-restricted, with HLA associations seemingly driven largely by CMV exposure.

The receptor comes from a man under 40 in good health and CMV-seronegative. This chain is built from TRBV7-2 and TRBJ1-2; TRBD1 agrees with 9 junctional bases. The sample taken for sequencing was PBMCs. The encoded CDR3 is CASSYDSTGGLDGYPF. The DNA reads as follows: TGTGCCAGCAGCTATGATTCGACAGGGGGATTAGATGGCTACCCCTTC. With all but the CDR3 taken from the reference TRBV7-2 and TRBJ1-2 genes, the full variable domain is: GAGVSQSPSNKVTEKGKDVELRCDPISGHTALYWYRQSLGQGLEFLIYFQGNSAPDKSGLPSDRFSAERTGGSVSTLTIQRTQQEDSAVYLCASSYDSTGGLDGYPFGSGTRLTVV.